The 8 T cell receptor beta chains below were found in one sample sequenced in a study of cytomegalovirus exposure and HLA in healthy donors (dated 2017 in TCRdb). Libraries were prepared through the immunoSEQ multiplex PCR assay. A mixture of 60 forward primers for TCR Vbeta segments and 13 reverse primers for TCR Jbeta segments was used in the multiplex PCR. TCRdb's version of the immuneACCESS table is confined to in-frame rearrangements and falls short of the full clone set. An unresolved V gene accounts for under half of the shortfall where checked; the remainder is of unknown origin. The sample table records 150,000 to 200,000 clones; 75% to 90% of these occur just once. 1.9% of the sample belongs to the ten largest clones. Input material: PBMCs. Every receptor here comes from a human donor in good health.

The chain carries TRBV19 and TRBJ1-6; 8 nucleotides line up with TRBD1. After removal of 3 bases from V and 9 bases from J, the junction contained 7 bases not matched to a gene. The CDR3 totals 15 residues. Germline CDR1 LNHDA, CDR2 SQIVND (reference sequence). CDR3 sequence reads: CASSIRGPAGSPLHF. The CDR3 nucleotides read TGTGCCAGTAGTATCAGGGGGCCAGCGGGTTCACCCCTCCACTTT.

The chain carries TRBV30 and TRBJ1-2; possibly TRBD1 for D (6 bases). V gave up 5 bases and J gave up 7 bases, with 23 bases separating them. Germline values: CDR1 GTSNPN, CDR2 SVGIG (reference sequence). This CDR3 contains 15 residues. Here the CDR3 DNA reads TGTGCCTGGGAATACAGTGGGACACTACCCCCTGGCTACACCTTC. Residues: CAWEYSGTLPPGYTF.

The chain employs TRBV11-3 and TRBJ2-2; D not resolved. V shed 3 bases and J shed 0 bases, with 8 bases lying between them. This CDR3 is built from 15 residues. The V gene's germline CDR1 is SGHNT and CDR2 YENEEA. The CDR3 is CASSLAVTNTGELFF. The CDR3 nucleotides are TGTGCCAGCAGCTTGGCAGTTACGAACACCGGGGAGCTGTTTTTT.

The sample holds one count of this clone. This chain links TRBV5-1 with TRBJ2-7; no definite D call. The CDR3 is made up of 12 amino acids. The germline V gene encodes CDR1 SGHRS and CDR2 YFSETQ. The germline V and J ends were trimmed by 1 base and 3 bases, with 5 bases remaining between them. CDR3 nucleotide sequence: TGCGCCAGCAGCTTGACCGGCTACGAGCAGTACTTC. It specifies CASSLTGYEQYF.

To note about this clone: Different DNA sequences within this sample yield the same CDR3. The V gene is TRBV7-9, the J gene TRBJ2-5; D is unresolved. Trimming removed 3 bases from V and 2 bases from J, with 7 bases in between. CDR1 and CDR2 from the germline V gene are SEHNR and FQNEAQ (reference sequence). The CDR3 sequence is 13 residues long. CDR3 protein: CASSFTEQETQYF. As DNA, the CDR3 is TGTGCCAGCAGCTTTACAGAGCAAGAGACCCAGTACTTC.

The V call is TRBV25-1, the J call TRBJ1-2, with D unclear. The V end lost 5 bases, the J end lost 3 bases, and 4 bases lay between the germline ends. Per germline, CDR1 MGHDK and CDR2 SYGVNS. The CDR3 totals 11 residues. CDR3 region: CASSSYYGYTF. The DNA of the CDR3 is TGTGCCAGCAGTTCGTACTATGGCTACACCTTC.

The gene calls are TRBV9 and TRBJ2-5; D is possibly TRBD1 (5 bases). Germline-derived CDR1 and CDR2 are SGDLS and YYNGEE. This CDR3 comprises 15 residues. The V end lost 0 bases, the J end lost 3 bases, and 12 bases lay between the germline ends. The CDR3 region has the DNA TGTGCCAGCAGCGTAGATGGTCAGGGTAAAGAGACCCAGTACTTC. Protein product: CASSVDGQGKETQYF.

This clone was seen a single time. The chain joins TRBV27 to TRBJ2-1; 9 nucleotides agree with TRBD2. The CDR3 length is 16 residues. V was clipped by 2 bases and J by 7 bases; unmatched bases: 9. In germline, CDR1 is MNHEY, CDR2 SMNVEV (reference sequence). CDR3 coding DNA: TGTGCCAGCAGTTTAACCCCTAGCGGGGTGAGGAATGAGCAGTTCTTC. Its protein product is CASSLTPSGVRNEQFF.